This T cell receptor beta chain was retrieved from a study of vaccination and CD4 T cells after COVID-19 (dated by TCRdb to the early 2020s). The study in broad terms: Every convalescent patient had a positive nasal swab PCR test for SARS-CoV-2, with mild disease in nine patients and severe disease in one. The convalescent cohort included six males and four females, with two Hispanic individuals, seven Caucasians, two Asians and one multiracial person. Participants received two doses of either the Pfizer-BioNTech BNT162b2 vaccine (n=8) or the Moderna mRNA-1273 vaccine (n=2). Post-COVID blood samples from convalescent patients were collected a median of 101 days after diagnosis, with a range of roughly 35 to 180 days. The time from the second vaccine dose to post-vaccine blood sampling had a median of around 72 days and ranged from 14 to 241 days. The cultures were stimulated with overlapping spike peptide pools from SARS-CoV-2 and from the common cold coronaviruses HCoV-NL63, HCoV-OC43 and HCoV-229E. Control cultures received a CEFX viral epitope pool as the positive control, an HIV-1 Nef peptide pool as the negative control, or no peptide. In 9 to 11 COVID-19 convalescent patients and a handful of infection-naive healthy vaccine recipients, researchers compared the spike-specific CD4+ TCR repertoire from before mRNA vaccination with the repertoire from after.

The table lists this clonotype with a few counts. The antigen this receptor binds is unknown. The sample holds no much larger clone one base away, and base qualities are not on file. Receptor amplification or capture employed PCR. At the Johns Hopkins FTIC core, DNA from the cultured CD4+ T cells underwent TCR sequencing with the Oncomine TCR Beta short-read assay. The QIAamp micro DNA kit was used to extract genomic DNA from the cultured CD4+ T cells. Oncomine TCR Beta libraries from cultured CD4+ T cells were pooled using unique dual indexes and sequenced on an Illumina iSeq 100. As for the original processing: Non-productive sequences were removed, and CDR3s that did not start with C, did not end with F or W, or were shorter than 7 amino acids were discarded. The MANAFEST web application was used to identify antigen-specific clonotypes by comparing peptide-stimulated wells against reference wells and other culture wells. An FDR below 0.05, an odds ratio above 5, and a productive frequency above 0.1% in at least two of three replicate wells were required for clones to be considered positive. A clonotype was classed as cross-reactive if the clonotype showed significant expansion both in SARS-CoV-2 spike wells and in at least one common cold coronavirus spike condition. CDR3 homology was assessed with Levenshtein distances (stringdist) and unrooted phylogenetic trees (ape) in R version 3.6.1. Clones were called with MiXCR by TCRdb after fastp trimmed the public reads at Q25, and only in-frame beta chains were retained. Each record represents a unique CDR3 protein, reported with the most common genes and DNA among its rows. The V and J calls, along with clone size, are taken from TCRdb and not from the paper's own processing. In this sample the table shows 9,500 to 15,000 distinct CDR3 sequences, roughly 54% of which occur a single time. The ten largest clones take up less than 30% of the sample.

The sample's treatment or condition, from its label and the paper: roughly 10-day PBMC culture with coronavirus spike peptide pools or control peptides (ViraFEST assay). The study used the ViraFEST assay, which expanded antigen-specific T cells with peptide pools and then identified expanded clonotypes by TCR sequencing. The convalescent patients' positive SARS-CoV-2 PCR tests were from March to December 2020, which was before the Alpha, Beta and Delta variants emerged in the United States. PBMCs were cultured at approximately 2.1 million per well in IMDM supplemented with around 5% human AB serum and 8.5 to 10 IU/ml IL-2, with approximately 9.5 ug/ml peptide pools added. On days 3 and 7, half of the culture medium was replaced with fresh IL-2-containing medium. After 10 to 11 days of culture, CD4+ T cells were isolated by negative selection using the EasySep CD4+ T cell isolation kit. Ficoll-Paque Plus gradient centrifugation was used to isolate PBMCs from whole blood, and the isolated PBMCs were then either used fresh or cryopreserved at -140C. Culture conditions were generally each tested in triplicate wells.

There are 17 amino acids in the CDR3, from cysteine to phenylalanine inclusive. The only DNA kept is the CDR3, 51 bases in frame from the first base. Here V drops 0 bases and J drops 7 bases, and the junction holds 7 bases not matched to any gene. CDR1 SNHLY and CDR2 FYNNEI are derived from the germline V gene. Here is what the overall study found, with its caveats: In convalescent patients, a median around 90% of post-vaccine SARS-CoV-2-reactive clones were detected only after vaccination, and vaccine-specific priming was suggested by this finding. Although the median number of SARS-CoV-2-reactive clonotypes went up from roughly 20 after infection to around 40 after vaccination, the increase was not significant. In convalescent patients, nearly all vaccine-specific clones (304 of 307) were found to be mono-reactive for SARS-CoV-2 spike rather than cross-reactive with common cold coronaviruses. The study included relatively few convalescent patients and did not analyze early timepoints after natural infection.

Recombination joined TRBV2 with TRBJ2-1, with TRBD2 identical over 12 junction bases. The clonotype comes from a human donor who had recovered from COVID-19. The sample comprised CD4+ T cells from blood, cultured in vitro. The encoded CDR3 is CASSEALLAGGGNEQFF. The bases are TGTGCCAGCAGTGAAGCACTACTAGCGGGGGGAGGGAATGAGCAGTTCTTC.